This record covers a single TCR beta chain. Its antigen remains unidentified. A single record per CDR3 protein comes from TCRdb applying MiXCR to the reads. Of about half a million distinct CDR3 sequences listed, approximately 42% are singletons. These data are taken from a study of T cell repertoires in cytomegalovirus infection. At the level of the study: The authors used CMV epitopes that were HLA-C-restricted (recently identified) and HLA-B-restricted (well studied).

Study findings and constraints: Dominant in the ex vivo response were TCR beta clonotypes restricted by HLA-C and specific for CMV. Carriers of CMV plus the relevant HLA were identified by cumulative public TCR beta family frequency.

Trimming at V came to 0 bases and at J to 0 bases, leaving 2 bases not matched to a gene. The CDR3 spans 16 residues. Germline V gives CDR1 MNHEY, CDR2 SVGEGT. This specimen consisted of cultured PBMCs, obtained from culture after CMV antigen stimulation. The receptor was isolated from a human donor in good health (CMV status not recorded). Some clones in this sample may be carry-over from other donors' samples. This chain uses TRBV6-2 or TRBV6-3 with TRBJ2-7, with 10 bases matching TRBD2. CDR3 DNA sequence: TGTGCCAGCAGTTACTCGGGGACTAGCGTCTCCTACGAGCAGTACTTC. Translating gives CASSYSGTSVSYEQYF.